The T cell receptor beta chain described here comes from a study of identical twins. Trimming cost V 2 bases and J 3 bases; bases outside gene matches: 10. The CDR3 is 17 residues long. The germline V gene has CDR1 SGHKS and CDR2 YYEKEE (reference sequence). One entry per CDR3 protein, called by TCRdb with MiXCR from the 5' RACE reads. The sample holds fewer than 650,000 distinct CDR3 sequences; less than 9% are singletons and the top ten take 1.6%. Separately, the same data were catalogued under a study of yellow fever vaccine responses in identical twins.

This chain uses TRBV5-5 with TRBJ2-5; 10 bases agree with TRBD2. Sequencing used PBMCs. This clonotype was sampled from a woman younger than 35 in good health. Here the CDR3 reads CASSFSGLAGEKETQYF. The CDR3, as DNA: TGTGCCAGCAGCTTTTCCGGCCTAGCGGGGGAGAAAGAGACCCAGTACTTC.